What follows describes a single T cell receptor beta chain. Its antigen is currently unknown. Generated by immunoSEQ multiplex PCR, the TCRdb table keeps only in-frame clones and is missing some. The sample holds about 150,000 clones, around 84% seen once. This sample is part of a study of cytomegalovirus exposure and HLA in healthy donors. On the study more broadly: The platform used for the 110 or so validation repertoires matched that of the roughly 700 first-cohort repertoires, a later analysis reported.

The validation cohort, a group of 90 to 150 subjects, included the donors and was separate from the roughly 720-subject first cohort. The V gene's germline CDR1 is ENHRY and CDR2 SYGVKD. This CDR3 is 16 amino acids long. V shed 3 bases and J 2 bases; nucleotides not matched to a gene: 5. Points from the study as a whole: Specific recognition of CMV antigens was confirmed in vitro for three chains (all CMV-associated).

The sequenced sample was PBMCs. V is TRBV10-3 and J is TRBJ2-7; 12 positions agree with TRBD2. This receptor was identified in a human donor in good health. CDR3 DNA sequence: TGTGCCATCAGTGACCCGACTAGCGGGGGCACCTACGAGCAGTACTTC. Protein product: CAISDPTSGGTYEQYF.